This TCR beta chain appears in the sequencing data of a study of PD-1 blockade in classical Hodgkin lymphoma. Study at large: Nivolumab dosing for patients was 3 mg/kg, administered intravenously every 2 weeks.

Points from the study as a whole: By C4D1 there was a significant rise in CD4+ TCR diversity but not in CD8+ TCR diversity. The drivers behind the repertoire differences, possibly disease activity or prior therapy, remain undefined.

Each patient relapsed following autologous stem cell transplantation, and prior brentuximab vedotin exposure differed. Complete response, partial response or progressive disease was recorded as best response. Per the germline V gene, CDR1 is SGHVS and CDR2 is FNYEAQ. This CDR3 has 13 residues. Between the trimmed V and J ends, which lost 6 bases and 9 bases, there was a span of 15 bases. Turning to this clone: No antigen is known for it.

Here immunoSEQ multiplex PCR was the method, and the copy in TCRdb shows in-frame clones only, minus some. The sample lists fewer than 30,000 clones, roughly 80% occurring once. The TCR originated in a human donor with classical Hodgkin lymphoma. This sequence joins TRBV7-6 and TRBJ2-1; a weak D match, TRBD1 (6 bases). Material: peripheral blood mononuclear cells (PBMCs), obtained before the second cycle of nivolumab. The CDR3 sequence: CASSSPGVGEQFF. The CDR3 nucleotides read TGTGCCAGCAGTTCACCAGGGGTAGGTGAGCAGTTCTTC.